This TCR beta chain was captured in a study of blood T cell repertoires in COVID-19. At the level of the study: Some COVID-19 samples were acute and others convalescent; all came from the United States, Italy and Spain. In each case, the material was cDNA or gDNA derived from T cells, B-cell-depleted T cells, or PBMCs.

Germline CDR1 MNHEY, CDR2 SVGEGT. Trimming shortened V by 1 base and J by 0 bases, and 7 bases separated the two germline ends. The CDR3 consists of 14 residues. Original data processing: Estimates of nucleated cell counts were drawn from the amplification of reference gene primers. The protocol was immunoSEQ multiplex PCR, while the TCRdb copy is restricted to in-frame clones and leaves out a portion. The DNA gave D and trimming, while V, J and clone size come from that table. The top ten hold 6% to 8.5% of the sample, which has around 150,000 clones, roughly 90% seen once. This TCR was recovered from a woman in her forties or fifties who had recovered from COVID-19. V and J are TRBV6-2 or TRBV6-3 and TRBJ2-7; no definite D call. Sequenced sample: PBMCs or T cells enriched from blood (not recorded which). CDR3: CASSYFQSSYEQYF. The CDR3 nucleotides read TGTGCCAGCAGTTACTTTCAGTCCTCCTACGAGCAGTACTTC.